The rows below give T cell receptor beta chains drawn from one sample of a study of T cells in Graves' hyperthyroidism and ophthalmopathy. One entry per CDR3 protein results from TCRdb running MiXCR on the multiplex PCR reads. The profile shows more than 550,000 distinct CDR3 sequences, 17% of them singletons. The material sequenced was blood. The receptors stem from a man aged 50 to 59 with Graves' hyperthyroidism. The CDR3 runs from the conserved cysteine through the conserved F or W.

j_call v_call cdr3_aa
TRBJ1-5 TRBV6-1 CAGSFGGANQPQHF
TRBJ1-5 TRBV20-1 CSARVWTGKQPQHF
TRBJ2-1 TRBV13 CASSLGQGGWSYEQFF
TRBJ1-2 TRBV28 CASRGQGKYGYTF
TRBJ2-3 TRBV11-2 CASTWSSGTSTDTQYF
TRBJ2-1 TRBV18 CASSPPLGQGSYNEQFF
TRBJ2-5 TRBV2 CASSENPGSTETQYF
TRBJ1-1 TRBV5-4 CASSTGQGALNTEAFF
TRBJ2-3 TRBV7-9 CASSLGDPTDTQYF
TRBJ2-3 TRBV25-1 CASSDRGRYTDTQYF
TRBJ1-3 TRBV30 CAWSVGGFWGSGNTIYF
TRBJ2-1 TRBV19 CASSASVSSYNEQFF
TRBJ1-2 TRBV6-7 CATIPDRGAPIYGYTF
TRBJ2-1 TRBV28 CASSLRGSYDEQFF
TRBJ1-1 TRBV6-1 CASSYGTVEAFF
TRBJ1-5 TRBV19 CASSQPRQISNQPQHF
TRBJ2-5 TRBV18 CASSPLTETQYF
TRBJ2-1 TRBV12-3/TRBV12-4 CASSPGQKIYNEQFF
TRBJ1-6 TRBV24-1 CATSDSTDNSPLHF
TRBJ2-7 TRBV24-1 CATSGTGEGYEQYF
TRBJ2-3 TRBV18 CASSPGQGGLDTQYF
TRBJ2-7 TRBV7-9 CASSSGPGAGEQYF
TRBJ1-2 TRBV5-4 CASSLSWAGPNYGYTF
TRBJ2-3 TRBV12-3/TRBV12-4 CASSFSKDTQYF
TRBJ2-2 TRBV29-1 CSILMGHSQNTGELFF
TRBJ2-5 TRBV5-1 CASSLEEGDGTQYF